The rows below give T cell receptor beta chains drawn from one sample of a study of spatial heterogeneity in lung cancer. From the 5' RACE reads, TCRdb called clonotypes with MiXCR, one entry per CDR3 protein. The table records roughly 19,000 distinct CDR3 sequences, 4.5% to 7% of them present only once. Here the sequenced sample was lung tumor tissue, taken at surgery. The source of these receptors is a female donor with early-stage non-small cell lung cancer. Each CDR3 is given with its conserved first and last residue. Each record gives: J gene, V gene, CDR3 protein.

>TRBJ2-1|TRBV3-1
CASGPGLAFDEQFF
>TRBJ1-4|TRBV12-3/TRBV12-4
CASSSYRRNEKLFF
>TRBJ2-1|TRBV12-3/TRBV12-4
CASSPRAGGADEQFF
>TRBJ2-2|TRBV2
CASTTGGHTGELFF
>TRBJ2-1|TRBV3-1
CASSQDFEQFF
>TRBJ2-7|TRBV5-1
CASSLGSDYEQYF
>TRBJ1-6|TRBV7-9
CASSLSPGPPNSPLHF
>TRBJ2-5|TRBV6-1
CASSAFGAGGQETQYF
>TRBJ2-7|TRBV27
CASSSGTGGFEQYF
>TRBJ2-1|TRBV19
CASSIADSSYNEQFF
>TRBJ2-1|TRBV20-1
CSASVRENTPYNEQFF